This note documents a single T cell receptor beta chain sequence. What it binds is unknown. These data originate in a study of beta chain features in type 1 diabetes. For the study at large: On cell yields, gender and age, patients and healthy donors were similar.

Each of the CD4+ naive, central memory, regulatory and stem cell-like memory populations was sorted via CD45RO/CCR7/CD25/CD127/CD95/CD27. Study-wide points: VDJ junctions from patients with type 1 diabetes contained fewer insertions and more deletions.

Sequenced material consisted of expressed TCRB transcripts (all of the isolated RNA was reverse transcribed). TCRdb keeps only in-frame clones here, not all; method: immunoSEQ multiplex PCR. The repertoire has about 930,000 clones, roughly 15% of them found once; the top ten carry about 0.02%. J was trimmed by 4 bases and V by 0 bases; bases with no gene match: 6. CDR3 length: 15 residues. Germline loops: CDR1 SGHAT, CDR2 FQDESV (reference sequence). The specimen was naive CD4+ T cells from blood. The chain recombines TRBV11-1 with TRBJ2-7; 7 bases are shared with TRBD2. This TCR came from a woman in her late teens or twenties in good health. In DNA, the CDR3 is TGTGCCAGCAGCTTAGCGCTTGCTAGCGGTTACGAGCAGTACTTC. This encodes CASSLALASGYEQYF.